The 27 T cell receptor gamma chains below come from one sample, sequenced in a study of Vγ9Vδ2 T cells in congenital toxoplasmosis. cDNA was made by template-switch reverse transcription with TRGC- and TRDC-specific primers in one tube. Both the TRGC1 and TRGC2 constant genes were targeted by the TRGC primer. TCRdb re-called clones from the reads using CATT. Recorded here are over a hundred gamma-chain clones, none singletons. Sequencing was carried out using gamma-delta T cells from blood. The source is a child under 10 years old born to a mother with Toxoplasma gondii infection during pregnancy, either congenitally infected or uninfected (not recorded which).

As regards this clone: The protein recorded in TCRdb matches a much larger clone and deviates from this DNA's translation at residue 4, suggesting a read error; the protein here is obtained by translating the DNA. The V gene is TRGV8, the J gene TRGJP1. Germline V CDR1 and CDR2: VENAVY, YDSYNSRV. The CDR3 spans 13 residues. DNA for the CDR3: TGTGCCACCTGTGATACCACTGGTTGGTTCAAGATATTT. Amino acids: CATCDTTGWFKIF.

Sample share makes this clone hyperexpanded. The J gene is TRGJP, the V gene TRGV9. The CDR3 consists of 16 residues. The germline CDR1 and CDR2 sequences are GITISATS and ISYDGTV (reference sequence). V gave up 2 bases and J gave up 2 bases; unmatched junction bases: 0. For the CDR3, the DNA is TGTGCCTTGTGGGAGGGGCAAGAGTTGGGCAAAAAAATCAAGGTATTT. Protein product: CALWEGQELGKKIKVF.

This clone was counted a few times. TCRdb lists the protein of a much larger clone for this DNA, which differs at residue 6, so this is likely a read error; the protein given here is translated from the DNA itself. The V call is TRGV8, the J call TRGJP1. V was pared by 2 bases and J by 4 bases, with 1 base of the junction left unmatched. The CDR3 has 13 amino acids. The V gene's germline CDR1 is VENAVY and CDR2 YDSYNSRV. CDR3 coding DNA: TGTGCCACCTGGGATAACACTGGTTGGTTCAAGATATTT. Its translation is CATWDNTGWFKIF.

Notes on this clone: TCRdb shows a much larger clone's protein in place of this DNA's translation, and the two differ at residue 6, likely through a read error; the protein shown is translated from the DNA. The V call is TRGV4, the J call TRGJ1 or TRGJ2. J lost 2 bases, V lost 2 bases, and 3 bases had no gene match. This CDR3 has 13 amino acids. The germline V gene encodes CDR1 EGSTGY and CDR2 YDSYTSSV. CDR3 loop: CATWDAHYYKKLF. The CDR3, as DNA: TGTGCCACCTGGGATGCGCATTATTATAAGAAACTCTTT.

Comment on this clone: A far larger clone is just one base off, so this is likely a read error. Additional DNA sequences in this sample encode the identical CDR3. The chain joins TRGV9 to TRGJ1 or TRGJ2. The J gene, not given by TCRdb, was assigned here from a germline match of the nucleotide sequence. The CDR3 is made up of 10 amino acids. Germline V gene sequence: CDR1 GITISATS, CDR2 ISYDGTV (reference sequence). DNA of the CDR3: TGTGCATTGTGGGAGGAGAAGAAACTCTTT. This encodes CALWEEKKLF.

Comments on this clone: It is likely a read error: a sequence one base away is far more abundant. The chain uses TRGV2 and TRGJP2. Germline matching of the DNA provided the J gene here, since TCRdb leaves it blank. The CDR3 has 16 amino acids. V was clipped by 0 bases and J by 5 bases; unmatched bases: 9. Germline values: CDR1 EGSNGY, CDR2 YDSYNSKV. In DNA, the CDR3 is TGTGCCACCTGGGACGGGCGGTGTGGAAGTGATTGGATCAAGACGTTT. This encodes CATWDGRCGSDWIKTF.

This clone came up a few times. TCRdb's listed protein matches a much larger clone and diverges from this DNA's translation at residue 10, likely through a read error; the protein shown comes from the DNA. The chain recombines TRGV10 with TRGJP1. TRGV10 is an ORF, and what it does is uncertain. The CDR3 contains 11 residues. The CDR3, as DNA: TGTGCTGCGTGGGATTATTGGTTCAAGACATTT. The encoded protein is CAAWDYWFKTF.

This clone is hyperexpanded. The same CDR3 is also encoded by other DNA sequences in this sample. The rearrangement links TRGV10 to TRGJP1. TRGV10 is labeled an ORF, and its function is uncertain. V trimming: 8 bases; J trimming: 0 bases; junction bases outside the gene matches: 4. The CDR3 is 14 amino acids. CDR3 bases: TGTGCTGCGTGGGATTATACCACTGGTTGGTTCAAGATATTT. Residues: CAAWDYTTGWFKIF.

This clone appeared a few times. A far larger clone is one nucleotide away, so this likely arose from a read error. The J gene is TRGJ1 or TRGJ2, the V gene TRGV8. The CDR3 covers 11 residues. Germline V gene lookup returns CDR1 VENAVY and CDR2 YDSYNSRV. J gave up 10 bases and V 3 bases, and 6 bases lay outside the gene matches. CDR3 DNA: TGTGCCACCTGGGATTTTTACAAGAAACTCTTT. This encodes CATWDFYKKLF.

A remark on this clone: Translating this DNA gives a protein that differs at residue 4 from the TCRdb one, which belongs to a much larger clone; a read error is likely, and the protein shown is this translation. The V call is TRGV8, the J call TRGJ1 or TRGJ2. The CDR3 has 11 amino acids. Germline V lookup: CDR1 VENAVY, CDR2 YDSYNSRV. CDR3 sequence reads: CATRDFYKKLF. CDR3 DNA: TGTGCCACCAGGGATTTTTATAAGAAACTCTTT.

As for this clone: The TCRdb record carries a much larger clone's protein, which differs from this DNA's translation at residue 8; a read error is the likely cause, and the protein listed here is the DNA translation. The rearrangement links TRGV2 to TRGJ1 or TRGJ2. Unmatched junction bases numbered 5, after V lost 0 bases and J lost 3 bases. The CDR3 is 14 residues long. Germline CDR1 and CDR2: EGSNGY and YDSYNSKV. For the CDR3, the DNA is TGTGCCACCTGGGACGGGCCGTTTTATTATAAGAAACTCTTT. Translation gives CATWDGPFYYKKLF.

The V call is TRGV9, the J call TRGJP. V was clipped by 3 bases and J by 7 bases; unmatched bases: 12. The CDR3 has 18 amino acids. CDR1 and CDR2 from the germline V gene are GITISATS and ISYDGTV (reference sequence). The CDR3 DNA reads as TGTGCCTTGTGGGAGATCACAGGGGGGGAGTTGGGCAAAAAAATCAAGGTATTT. Its protein is CALWEITGGELGKKIKVF.

As to this clone: A read error likely explains why the TCRdb protein, taken from a much larger clone, differs from this DNA's translation at residue 3; the protein shown is translated from the DNA. The chain employs TRGV3 and TRGJ1 or TRGJ2. Germline V gene sequence: CDR1 VTNTFY, CDR2 YDVSTARD (reference sequence). CDR3 length: 14 residues. The CDR3 loop reads CAAWDRPPYYKKLF. The CDR3 bases are TGTGCCGCCTGGGACAGGCCCCCTTATTATAAGAAACTCTTT.

In its sample, this clone was seen a few times. TCRdb's protein for this DNA is that of a much larger clone and differs from the translation at residue 3, likely a read error; the protein shown is the DNA translation. This chain connects TRGV3 to TRGJ1 or TRGJ2. The CDR3 spans 14 residues. Germline V CDR1 and CDR2: VTNTFY, YDVSTARD (reference sequence). CDR3 protein: CAIWDRPPYYKKLF. Here the CDR3 DNA reads TGTGCCATCTGGGACAGGCCCCCTTATTATAAGAAACTCTTT.

Only a few counts were recorded for this clone. It differs at one base from a far larger clone, so likely a read error. The sample carries other DNA sequences with the same CDR3. V is TRGV4 and J is TRGJ1 or TRGJ2. The V and J ends lost 0 bases and 2 bases, in that order; junction bases with no gene match: 4. The CDR3 has 14 residues. In germline, CDR1 is EGSTGY, CDR2 YDSYTSSV. CDR3 DNA sequence: TGTGCCACCTGGGATGGGCCAGATTATTATAAGAAACTCTTT. Protein sequence: CATWDGPDYYKKLF.

By sample share, this clone is hyperexpanded (1% or more). This chain connects TRGV5 to TRGJ1 or TRGJ2. There are 16 residues in the CDR3. Trimming took 0 bases from V and 3 from J; bases not matched to a gene: 11. CDR1 and CDR2 from the germline V gene are VINAFY and YDVSNSKD. The CDR3 coding sequence is TGTGCCACCTGGGACAGGCCCGGGCTACTTTATTATAAGAAACTCTTT. Amino acids: CATWDRPGLLYYKKLF.

With regard to this clone: A read error likely explains why the TCRdb protein, taken from a much larger clone, differs from this DNA's translation at residue 3; the protein shown is translated from the DNA. V gene TRGV10 combines with J gene TRGJP1. TRGV10 is assigned to the ORF class and has an uncertain function. The length of the CDR3 is 12 residues. Germline trimming cut 13 bases from V and 0 bases from J; bases unmatched to any gene: 3. The CDR3 loop reads CAVDTTGWFKIF. The CDR3 DNA is TGTGCTGTGGATACCACTGGTTGGTTCAAGATATTT.

About this clone: A far larger clone differs by one base, so this is likely a read error. Other nucleotide sequences from this sample produce the same CDR3. The rearrangement uses TRGV10 and TRGJP1. TRGV10 is marked as an open reading frame, function uncertain. The CDR3 has 14 amino acids. The CDR3 reads CAAWDYTTGWFKIF. The CDR3 coding sequence is TGTGCTGCGTGGGATTATACAACTGGTTGGTTCAAGATATTT.

In this sample, this clone is hyperexpanded (1% or more). The same CDR3 also results from other DNA sequences found in this sample. The V call is TRGV3, the J call TRGJ1 or TRGJ2. J lost 4 bases, V lost 0 bases, and 6 bases had no gene match. Germline CDR1 and CDR2: VTNTFY and YDVSTARD (reference sequence). The CDR3 length is 14 residues. The CDR3 sequence is CATWDRPGYYKKLF. DNA for the CDR3: TGTGCCACCTGGGACAGGCCGGGGTATTATAAGAAACTCTTT.

Concerning this clone itself: The TCRdb protein, from a much larger clone, departs from this DNA's translation at residue 3, likely by read error; the protein shown derives from the DNA. The V call is TRGV2, the J call TRGJP2. Matching the DNA to germline supplied the J gene, which TCRdb does not give. Germline V gene sequence: CDR1 EGSNGY, CDR2 YDSYNSKV. The CDR3 contains 16 residues. CDR3 sequence reads: CAAWDGRCGSDWIKTF. As DNA, the CDR3 is TGTGCCGCCTGGGACGGGCGGTGCGGAAGTGATTGGATCAAGACGTTT.

Points on this clone: This likely came from a read error, as a far larger clone is one base away. In the same sample, other DNA sequences code for this CDR3. The rearrangement links TRGV10 to TRGJP1. TRGV10 is known as an ORF, though its function is uncertain. The CDR3 is 12 residues long. The CDR3 nucleotides read TGTGCTGCGGATACAACTGGTTGGTTCAAGATATTT. Its protein is CAADTTGWFKIF.

About this clone: The protein held in TCRdb is that of a much larger clone and does not match this DNA's translation at residue 10, likely because of a read error; the protein shown is translated from the DNA. The chain is built from TRGV10 and TRGJP1. TRGV10 carries the ORF label, with uncertain function. This CDR3 has 12 amino acids. The CDR3 DNA reads as TGTGCTGCGGATACCACTGGTTGGTTCGAGATATTT. Protein: CAADTTGWFEIF.

This clone was detected only a few times. This probably arose from a read error, given a far larger clone one base away. The sample holds other DNA sequences that translate to the same CDR3. The J gene is TRGJ1 or TRGJ2, the V gene TRGV2. Germline V gene data show CDR1 as EGSNGY and CDR2 as YDSYNSKV. The CDR3 has 14 amino acids. CDR3 in amino acids: CATWDGPSYYKKLF. The CDR3 DNA is TGTGCGACCTGGGACGGGCCGTCTTATTATAAGAAACTCTTT.

About this clone itself: The mismatch at residue 7 between this DNA's translation and the TCRdb protein of a much larger clone likely reflects a read error; the protein shown is translated from the DNA. The chain couples TRGV3 to TRGJ1 or TRGJ2. Per the germline V gene, CDR1 is VTNTFY and CDR2 is YDVSTARD (reference sequence). The length of the CDR3 is 14 residues. Unmatched junction bases numbered 6, after V lost 0 bases and J lost 4 bases. Written as DNA, the CDR3 is TGTGCCACCTGGGACAGGGCGGGGTATTATAAGAAACTCTTT. Its translation: CATWDRAGYYKKLF.

A few counts support this clone. The likely explanation is a read error, given a far larger clone one base away. Additional DNA sequences in this sample encode the identical CDR3. The chain combines TRGV8 with TRGJP1. This CDR3 comprises 13 residues. Germline loops: CDR1 VENAVY, CDR2 YDSYNSRV. CDR3 region: CATWDTTGWFKIF. CDR3 bases: TGTGCCACCTGGGATACCACTGGTTGGTTTAAGATATTT.

With respect to this clone: TCRdb records a much larger clone's protein for this DNA, with a difference at residue 7 that likely arises from a read error; the protein given is the translation of the DNA. The rearrangement links TRGV2 to TRGJ1 or TRGJ2. The CDR3 extends over 14 amino acids. The V gene's germline CDR1 is EGSNGY and CDR2 YDSYNSKV. Germline trimming cut 0 bases from V and 3 bases from J; bases unmatched to any gene: 5. The CDR3 DNA is TGTGCCACCTGGGACGGGTCGTCTTATTATAAGAAACTCTTT. Protein sequence: CATWDGSSYYKKLF.

For this clone: The protein given by TCRdb reflects a much larger clone and differs at residue 3 from this DNA's translation, likely from a read error; the protein shown is the DNA's translation. The rearrangement links TRGV8 to TRGJ1 or TRGJ2. The CDR3 has 14 residues. In germline, CDR1 is VENAVY, CDR2 YDSYNSRV. CDR3 amino acids: CAAWDRPGYYKKLF. CDR3 in DNA: TGTGCCGCCTGGGACAGGCCGGGGTATTATAAGAAACTCTTT.